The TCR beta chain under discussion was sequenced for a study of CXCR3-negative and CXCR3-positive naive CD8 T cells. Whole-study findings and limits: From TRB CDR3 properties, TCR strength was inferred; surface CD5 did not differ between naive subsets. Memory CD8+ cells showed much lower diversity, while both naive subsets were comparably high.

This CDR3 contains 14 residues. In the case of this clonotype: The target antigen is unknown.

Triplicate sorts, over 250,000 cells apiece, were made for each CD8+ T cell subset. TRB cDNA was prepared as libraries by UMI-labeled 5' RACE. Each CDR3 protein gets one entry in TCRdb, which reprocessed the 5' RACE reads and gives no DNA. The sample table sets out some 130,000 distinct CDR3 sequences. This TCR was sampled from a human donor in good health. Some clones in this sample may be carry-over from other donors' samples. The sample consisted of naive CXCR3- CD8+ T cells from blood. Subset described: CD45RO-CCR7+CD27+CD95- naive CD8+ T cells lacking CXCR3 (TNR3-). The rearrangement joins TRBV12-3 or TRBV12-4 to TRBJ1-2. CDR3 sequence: CASRERTAIYGYTF.